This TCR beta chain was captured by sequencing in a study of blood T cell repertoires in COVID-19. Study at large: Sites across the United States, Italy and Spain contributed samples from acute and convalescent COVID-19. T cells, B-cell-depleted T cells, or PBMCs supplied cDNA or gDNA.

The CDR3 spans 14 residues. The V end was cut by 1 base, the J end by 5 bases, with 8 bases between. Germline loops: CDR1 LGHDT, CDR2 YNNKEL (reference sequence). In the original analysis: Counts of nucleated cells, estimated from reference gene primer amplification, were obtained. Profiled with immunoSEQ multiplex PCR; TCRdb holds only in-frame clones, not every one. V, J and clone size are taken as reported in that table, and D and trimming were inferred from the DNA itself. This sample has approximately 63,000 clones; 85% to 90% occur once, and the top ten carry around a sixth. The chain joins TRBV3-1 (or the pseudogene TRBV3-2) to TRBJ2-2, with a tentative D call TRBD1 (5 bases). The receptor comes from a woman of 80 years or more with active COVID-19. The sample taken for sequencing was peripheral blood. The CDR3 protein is CASSQVQGTGELFF. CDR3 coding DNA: TGTGCCAGCAGCCAAGTGCAGGGAACCGGGGAGCTGTTTTTT.